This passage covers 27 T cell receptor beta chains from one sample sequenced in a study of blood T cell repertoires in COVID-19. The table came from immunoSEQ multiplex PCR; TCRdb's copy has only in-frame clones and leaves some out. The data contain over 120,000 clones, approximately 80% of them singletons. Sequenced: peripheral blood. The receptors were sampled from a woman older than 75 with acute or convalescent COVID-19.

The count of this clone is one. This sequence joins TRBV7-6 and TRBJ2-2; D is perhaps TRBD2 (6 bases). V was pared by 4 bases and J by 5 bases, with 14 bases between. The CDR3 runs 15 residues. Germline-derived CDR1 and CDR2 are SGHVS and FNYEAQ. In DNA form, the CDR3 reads TGTGCCAGCAGCTCGAAGTTAGCGGTGACCGGGGAGCTGTTTTTT. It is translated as CASSSKLAVTGELFF.

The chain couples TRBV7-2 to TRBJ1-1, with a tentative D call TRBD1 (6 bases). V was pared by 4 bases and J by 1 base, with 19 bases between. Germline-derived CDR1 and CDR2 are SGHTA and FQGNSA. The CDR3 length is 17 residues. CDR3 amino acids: CASSSQQGWGRNTEAFF. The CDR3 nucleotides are TGTGCCAGCAGCTCCCAACAGGGATGGGGAAGGAACACTGAAGCTTTCTTT. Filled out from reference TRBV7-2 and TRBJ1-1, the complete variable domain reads GAGVSQSPSNKVTEKGKDVELRCDPISGHTALYWYRQSLGQGLEFLIYFQGNSAPDKSGLPSDRFSAERTGGSVSTLTIQRTQQEDSAVYLCASSSQQGWGRNTEAFFGQGTRLTVV.

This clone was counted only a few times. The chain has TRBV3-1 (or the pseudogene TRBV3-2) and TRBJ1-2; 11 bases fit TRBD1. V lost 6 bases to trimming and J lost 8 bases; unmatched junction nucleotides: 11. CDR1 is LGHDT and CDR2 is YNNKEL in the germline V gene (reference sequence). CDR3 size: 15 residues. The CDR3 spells CASSLAGQGEQGYTF. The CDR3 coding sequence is TGTGCCAGCAGTCTGGCGGGACAGGGGGAGCAAGGCTACACCTTC.

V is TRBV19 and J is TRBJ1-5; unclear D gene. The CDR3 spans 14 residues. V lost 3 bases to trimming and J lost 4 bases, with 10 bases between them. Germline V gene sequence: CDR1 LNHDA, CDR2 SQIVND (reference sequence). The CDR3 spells CASSMYSFNQPQHF. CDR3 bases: TGTGCCAGTAGTATGTACAGCTTTAATCAGCCCCAGCATTTT.

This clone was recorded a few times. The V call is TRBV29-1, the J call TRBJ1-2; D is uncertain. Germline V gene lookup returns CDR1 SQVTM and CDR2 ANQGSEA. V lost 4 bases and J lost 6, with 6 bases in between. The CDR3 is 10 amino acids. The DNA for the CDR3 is TGCAGCGTTGGGCAGGATGGCTACACCTTC. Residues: CSVGQDGYTF.

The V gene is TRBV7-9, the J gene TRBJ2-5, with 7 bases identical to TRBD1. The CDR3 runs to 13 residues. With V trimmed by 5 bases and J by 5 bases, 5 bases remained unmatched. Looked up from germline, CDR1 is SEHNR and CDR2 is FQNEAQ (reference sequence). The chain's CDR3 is CASSRQGLETQYF. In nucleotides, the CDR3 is TGTGCCAGCAGCCGACAGGGTCTGGAGACCCAGTACTTC.

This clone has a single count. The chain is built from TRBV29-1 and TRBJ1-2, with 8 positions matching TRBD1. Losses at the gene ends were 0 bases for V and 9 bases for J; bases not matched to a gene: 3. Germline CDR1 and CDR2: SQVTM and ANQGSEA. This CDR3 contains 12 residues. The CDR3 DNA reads TGCAGCGTTGAAGAGCCCAGGGGGCGCTACACCTTC. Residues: CSVEEPRGRYTF.

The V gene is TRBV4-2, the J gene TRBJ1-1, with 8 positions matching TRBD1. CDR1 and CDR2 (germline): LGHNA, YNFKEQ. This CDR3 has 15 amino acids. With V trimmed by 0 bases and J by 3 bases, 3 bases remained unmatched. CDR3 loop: CASSQEQGEDTEAFF. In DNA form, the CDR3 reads TGTGCCAGCAGCCAAGAACAGGGGGAAGACACTGAAGCTTTCTTT.

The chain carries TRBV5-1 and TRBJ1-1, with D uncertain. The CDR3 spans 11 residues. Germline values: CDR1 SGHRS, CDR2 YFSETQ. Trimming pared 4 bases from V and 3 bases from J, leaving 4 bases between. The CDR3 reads CASSLDTEAFF. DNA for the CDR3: TGCGCCAGCAGCCTCGACACTGAAGCTTTCTTT. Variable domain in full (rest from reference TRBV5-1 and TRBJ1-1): KAGVTQTPRYLIKTRGQQVTLSCSPISGHRSVSWYQQTPGQGLQFLFEYFSETQRNKGNFPGRFSGRQFSNSRSEMNVSTLELGDSALYLCASSLDTEAFFGQGTRLTVV.

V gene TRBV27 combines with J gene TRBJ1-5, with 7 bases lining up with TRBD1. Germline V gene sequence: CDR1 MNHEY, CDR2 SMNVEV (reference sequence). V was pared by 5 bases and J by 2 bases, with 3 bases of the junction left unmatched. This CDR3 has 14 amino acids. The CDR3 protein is CASSQQGGNQPQHF. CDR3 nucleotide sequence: TGTGCCAGCAGTCAGCAGGGGGGCAATCAGCCCCAGCATTTT.

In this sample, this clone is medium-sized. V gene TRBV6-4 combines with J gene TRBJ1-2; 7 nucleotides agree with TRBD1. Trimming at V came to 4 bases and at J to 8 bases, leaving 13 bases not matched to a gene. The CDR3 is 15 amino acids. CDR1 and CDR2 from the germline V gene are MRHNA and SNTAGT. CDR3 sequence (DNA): TGTGCCAGCAGTGCGGCTCCCGGGACAGCATCAGGCTACACCTTC. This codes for CASSAAPGTASGYTF.

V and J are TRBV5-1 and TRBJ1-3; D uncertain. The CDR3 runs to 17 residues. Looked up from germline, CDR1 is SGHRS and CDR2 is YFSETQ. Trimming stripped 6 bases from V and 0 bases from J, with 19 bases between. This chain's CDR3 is CASNVLGGPDSGNTIYF. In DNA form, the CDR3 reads TGCGCCAGCAACGTTTTAGGAGGACCCGACTCTGGAAACACCATATATTTT.

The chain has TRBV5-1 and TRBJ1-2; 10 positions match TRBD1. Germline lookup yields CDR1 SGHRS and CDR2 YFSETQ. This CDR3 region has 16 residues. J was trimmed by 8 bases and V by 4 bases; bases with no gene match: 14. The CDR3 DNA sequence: TGCGCCAGCAGCCCGGGTAGTATGACAGGGGGCTACGGCTACACCTTC. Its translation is CASSPGSMTGGYGYTF.

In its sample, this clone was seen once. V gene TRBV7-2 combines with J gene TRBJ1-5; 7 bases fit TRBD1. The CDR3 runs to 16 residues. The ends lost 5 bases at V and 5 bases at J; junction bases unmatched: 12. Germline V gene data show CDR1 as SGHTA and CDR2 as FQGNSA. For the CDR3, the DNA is TGTGCCAGCAGCGGACCCGGGACAGTTCTTCATCAGCCCCAGCATTTT. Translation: CASSGPGTVLHQPQHF.

This CDR3 reads CASSPRTGEYGYTF. CDR3 DNA: TGTGCCAGCAGCCCGCGGACAGGGGAATATGGCTACACCTTC. The gene calls are TRBV3-1 (or the pseudogene TRBV3-2) and TRBJ1-2, with 9 bases identical to TRBD1. Trimming cost V 4 bases and J 5 bases; bases outside gene matches: 5. The CDR3 is 14 residues long. Per the germline V gene, CDR1 is LGHDT and CDR2 is YNNKEL (reference sequence).

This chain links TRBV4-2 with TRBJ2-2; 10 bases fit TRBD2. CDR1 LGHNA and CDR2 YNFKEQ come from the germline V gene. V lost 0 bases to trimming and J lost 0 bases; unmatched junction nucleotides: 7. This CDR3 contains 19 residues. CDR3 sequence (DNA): TGTGCCAGCAGCCAAGACCCCTCTAGCGGGGGCTCGAACACCGGGGAGCTGTTTTTT. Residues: CASSQDPSSGGSNTGELFF.

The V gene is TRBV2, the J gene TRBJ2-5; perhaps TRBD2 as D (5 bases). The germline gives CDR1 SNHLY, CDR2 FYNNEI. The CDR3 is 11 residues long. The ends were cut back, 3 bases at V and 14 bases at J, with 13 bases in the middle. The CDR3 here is CASSEEEALYF. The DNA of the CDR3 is TGTGCCAGCAGTGAGGAGGAGGCCCTATACTTC.

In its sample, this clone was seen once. CDR3 sequence reads: CASNHEAAREQFF. The CDR3 coding sequence is TGTGCCAGCAATCATGAAGCGGCGCGGGAGCAGTTCTTC. This rearrangement joins TRBV2 to TRBJ2-1; TRBD2 is a possible D gene (5 bases). With 7 bases removed from V and 10 bases from J, the gap between germline ends came to 17 bases. Per germline, CDR1 SNHLY and CDR2 FYNNEI. This CDR3 comprises 13 residues.

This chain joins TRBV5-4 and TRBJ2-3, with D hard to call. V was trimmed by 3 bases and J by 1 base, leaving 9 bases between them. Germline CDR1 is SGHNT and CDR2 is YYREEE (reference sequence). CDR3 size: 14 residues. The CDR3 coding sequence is TGTGCCAGCAGCTCCCCCGCGCGCACAGATACGCAGTATTTT. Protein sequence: CASSSPARTDTQYF.

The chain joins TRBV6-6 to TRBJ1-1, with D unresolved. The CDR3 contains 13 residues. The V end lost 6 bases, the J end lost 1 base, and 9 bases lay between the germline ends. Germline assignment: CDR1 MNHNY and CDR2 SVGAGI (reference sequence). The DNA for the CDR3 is TGTGCCAGCAGGTCGGGAGCGAACACTGAAGCTTTCTTT. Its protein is CASRSGANTEAFF.

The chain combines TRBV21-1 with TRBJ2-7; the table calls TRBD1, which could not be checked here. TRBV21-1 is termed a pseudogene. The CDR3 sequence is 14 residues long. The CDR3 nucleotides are TGTGCCAGCAGCGAAGGACAGTCGACCTACGAGCAGTACTTC. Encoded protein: CASSEGQSTYEQYF.

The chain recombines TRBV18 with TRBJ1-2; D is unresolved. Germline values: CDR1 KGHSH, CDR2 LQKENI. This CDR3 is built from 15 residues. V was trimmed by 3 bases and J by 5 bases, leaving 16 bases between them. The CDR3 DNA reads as TGTGCCAGCTCACCTTTTAGAAACCCTCAATATGGCTACACCTTC. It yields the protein CASSPFRNPQYGYTF.

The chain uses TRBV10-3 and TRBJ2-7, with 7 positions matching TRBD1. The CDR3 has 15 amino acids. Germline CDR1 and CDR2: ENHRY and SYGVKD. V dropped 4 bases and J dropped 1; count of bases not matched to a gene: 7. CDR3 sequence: CAISGKAGGSYEQYF. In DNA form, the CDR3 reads TGTGCCATCAGTGGTAAGGCAGGGGGTTCCTACGAGCAGTACTTC.

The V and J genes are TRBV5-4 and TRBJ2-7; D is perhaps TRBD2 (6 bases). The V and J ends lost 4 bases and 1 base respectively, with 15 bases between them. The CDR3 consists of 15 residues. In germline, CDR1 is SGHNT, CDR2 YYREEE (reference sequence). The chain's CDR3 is CASSLGGVVSYEQYF. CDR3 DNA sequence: TGTGCCAGCAGCCTGGGCGGGGTCGTATCCTACGAGCAGTACTTC.

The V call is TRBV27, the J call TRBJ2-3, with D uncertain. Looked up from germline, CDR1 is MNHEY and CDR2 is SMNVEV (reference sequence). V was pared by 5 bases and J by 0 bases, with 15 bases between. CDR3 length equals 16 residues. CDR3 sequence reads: CASSPYLLSSTDTQYF. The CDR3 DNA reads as TGTGCCAGCAGTCCATATCTATTATCTAGCACAGATACGCAGTATTTT.

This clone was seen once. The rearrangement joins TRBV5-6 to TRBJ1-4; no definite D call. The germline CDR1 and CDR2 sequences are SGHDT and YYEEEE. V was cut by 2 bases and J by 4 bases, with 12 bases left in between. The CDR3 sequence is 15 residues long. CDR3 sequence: CASSFHLGYNEKLFF. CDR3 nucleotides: TGTGCCAGCAGCTTTCATCTCGGGTATAATGAAAAACTGTTTTTT.

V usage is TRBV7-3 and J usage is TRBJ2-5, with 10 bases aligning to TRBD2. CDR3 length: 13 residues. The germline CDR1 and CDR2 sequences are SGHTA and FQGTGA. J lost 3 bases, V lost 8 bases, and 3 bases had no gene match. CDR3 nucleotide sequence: TGTGCCAGCTCAAGCGGGGGGGAAGAGACCCAGTACTTC. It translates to CASSSGGEETQYF. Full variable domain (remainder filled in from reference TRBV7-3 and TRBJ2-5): GAGVSQTPSNKVTEKGKYVELRCDPISGHTALYWYRQSLGQGPEFLIYFQGTGAADDSGLPNDRFFAVRPEGSVSTLKIQRTERGDSAVYLCASSSGGEETQYFGPGTRLLVL.